The table lists the clone carrying this T cell receptor beta chain with a few counts. At a deep level, the assay was run. Several immunoSEQ plates received, in even portions, the genomic DNA of each subset. As processed by the authors: Filtering differed because ImmunoSEQ produced junction-only sequences that carried no quality scores. The protocol was immunoSEQ multiplex PCR, while the TCRdb copy is restricted to in-frame clones and leaves out a portion. V and J calls and clone size are those listed in that table; D and trimming were worked out from the DNA. The sample records over a million clones, roughly 80% being singletons. This sample stems from a study of shared clonotypes between healthy human individuals. The CDR3 contains 13 residues. Germline-derived CDR1 and CDR2 are SNHLY and FYNNEI. V lost 6 bases and J lost 1, with 6 bases in between.

This clonotype was sampled from a man between 18 and 29 years old in good health. The rearrangement uses TRBV2 and TRBJ1-4; no definite D call. The specimen was memory CD4+ T cells sorted from blood. The sample's subset: CD45RA-negative fraction. The CDR3 nucleotides are TGTGCCAGCAGCAGTGAAACTAATGAAAAACTGTTTTTT. It yields the protein CASSSETNEKLFF.